Below, 14 T cell receptor beta chains from the same sample are listed, as sequenced in a study of identifying expanded T cells in peripheral blood. Sequencing was performed with immunoSEQ multiplex PCR; in TCRdb, only in-frame clones are kept and a portion is missing. The sample carries about 91,000 clones, roughly 90% recorded once. Sequencing used blood. Receptors originate from a person aged 18-70 years in good health.

This clone came up a few times. The chain is built from TRBV10-1 and TRBJ1-6; D ambiguous. V lost 9 bases to trimming and J lost 7 bases, with 10 bases between them. The CDR3 contains 12 residues. Germline V gives CDR1 WNHNN, CDR2 SYGVQD (reference sequence). Here the CDR3 DNA reads TGCGCCAGACCACGGGGAAATTCACCCCTCCACTTT. Amino acids: CARPRGNSPLHF.

This clone was observed a single time. The V gene is TRBV6-4, the J gene TRBJ2-3, with TRBD2 identical over 7 bases. The CDR3 is made up of 16 amino acids. J gave up 5 bases and V 0 bases, and 8 bases lay outside the gene matches. CDR1 and CDR2 (germline): MRHNA, SNTAGT. The CDR3 loop is CASSDSGGSRGDTQYF. CDR3 nucleotides: TGTGCCAGCAGTGACTCTGGCGGGAGTAGAGGAGATACGCAGTATTTT.

The genes are TRBV29-1 and TRBJ1-2, with TRBD1 as a possible D gene (6 bases). From germline, CDR1 is SQVTM and CDR2 ANQGSEA. The CDR3 spans 13 residues. Trimming stripped 3 bases from V and 4 bases from J, with 12 bases between. CDR3 nucleotides: TGCAGCGTTGACGCAGGGGATCTCTATGGCTACACCTTC. Encoded protein: CSVDAGDLYGYTF.

V gene TRBV5-1 combines with J gene TRBJ2-2; 10 positions match TRBD2. J lost 0 bases, V lost 0 bases, and 2 bases had no gene match. CDR3 size: 17 residues. Looked up from germline, CDR1 is SGHRS and CDR2 is YFSETQ. CDR3 sequence: CASSLEGLAANTGELFF. CDR3 coding DNA: TGCGCCAGCAGCTTGGAAGGACTAGCGGCGAACACCGGGGAGCTGTTTTTT.

The rearrangement joins TRBV7-7 to TRBJ2-1; D ambiguous. CDR3 length: 15 amino acids. The germline V and J ends were trimmed by 8 bases and 2 bases, with 16 bases remaining between them. The germline V gene encodes CDR1 SSHAT and CDR2 FNYEAQ (reference sequence). In DNA form, the CDR3 reads TGTGCCAGCTCTACCGACTGGAACGCCTACAATGAGCAGTTCTTC. Its protein product is CASSTDWNAYNEQFF.

The rearrangement uses TRBV19 and TRBJ2-2; no definite D call. The CDR3 consists of 17 residues. The germline V gene has CDR1 LNHDA and CDR2 SQIVND (reference sequence). With 3 bases removed from V and 2 bases from J, the gap between germline ends came to 16 bases. The CDR3 bases are TGTGCCAGTAGTATTTTTTTGAAGACCTTCAACACCGGGGAGCTGTTTTTT. Translating gives CASSIFLKTFNTGELFF.

This clone appeared a few times. The gene calls are TRBV27 and TRBJ2-3; D not certain. The CDR3 contains 11 residues. Germline CDR1 reads MNHEY; CDR2 reads SMNVEV (reference sequence). Trimming stripped 10 bases from V and 4 bases from J, with 9 bases between. The CDR3 is CATGISDTQYF. The CDR3 DNA reads as TGTGCCACCGGCATATCAGATACGCAGTATTTT.

The J gene is TRBJ2-7, the V gene TRBV5-1; 9 bases match TRBD2. J lost 3 bases, V lost 5 bases, and 6 bases had no gene match. The CDR3 contains 14 residues. CDR1 is SGHRS, CDR2 YFSETQ, per germline. CDR3 residues: CASSTTSGDYEQYF. The CDR3 DNA follows: TGCGCCAGCAGTACGACTAGCGGAGACTACGAGCAGTACTTC.

The V gene is TRBV7-3, the J gene TRBJ2-2; 9 nucleotides line up with TRBD1. Germline values: CDR1 SGHTA, CDR2 FQGTGA. V was pared by 6 bases and J by 4 bases, with 6 bases of the junction left unmatched. This CDR3 has 15 residues. The CDR3: CASSQTGGGTGELFF. The CDR3 coding sequence is TGTGCCAGCAGTCAAACAGGGGGCGGCACCGGGGAGCTGTTTTTT.

The chain links TRBV4-2 to TRBJ2-2; TRBD2 aligns across 11 bases. V lost 0 bases and J lost 3; bases outside the gene matches: 9. The CDR3 has 19 residues. Germline V gene data show CDR1 as LGHNA and CDR2 as YNFKEQ. The CDR3 here is CASSQDPLLAGEHTGELFF. As DNA, the CDR3 is TGTGCCAGCAGCCAAGATCCCCTACTAGCGGGGGAACACACCGGGGAGCTGTTTTTT.

The chain uses TRBV15 and TRBJ1-6, with unresolved D. V shed 1 base and J shed 9 bases, with 13 bases lying between them. CDR1 is LNHNV, CDR2 YYDKDF, per germline (reference sequence). The CDR3 is 15 amino acids. The CDR3 nucleotides are TGTGCCACCAGCAGAGCTGGGCAGGTCGGTTCACCCCTCCACTTT. Translating it yields CATSRAGQVGSPLHF.

The CDR3 region is CASSAGTAKNIQYF. As DNA, the CDR3 is TGTGCCAGCAGCGCAGGGACAGCCAAAAACATTCAGTACTTC. The rearrangement joins TRBV9 to TRBJ2-4, with D perhaps matching TRBD1 or TRBD2 (5 bases each). The CDR3 covers 14 residues. V lost 3 bases, J lost 0 bases, and 7 bases lay in between. Germline CDR1 is SGDLS and CDR2 is YYNGEE.

The rearrangement joins TRBV29-1 to TRBJ2-7, with 9 bases lining up with TRBD2. From germline, CDR1 is SQVTM and CDR2 ANQGSEA. Trimming removed 7 bases from V and 4 bases from J; junction bases left unmatched: 8. The CDR3 loop spans 13 amino acids. This CDR3 is CSAEREVPYEQYF. The CDR3 nucleotides read TGCAGCGCCGAGCGGGAGGTCCCGTACGAGCAGTACTTC.

The chain joins TRBV15 to TRBJ2-7; 10 bases are shared with TRBD1. The germline V gene encodes CDR1 LNHNV and CDR2 YYDKDF (reference sequence). The CDR3 is made up of 15 amino acids. The V segment lost 2 bases and the J segment 4 bases; nucleotides outside the gene matches: 5. The CDR3 DNA is TGTGCCACCAGCAGACCGGGACAGGGGTTATACGAGCAGTACTTC. Residues: CATSRPGQGLYEQYF.